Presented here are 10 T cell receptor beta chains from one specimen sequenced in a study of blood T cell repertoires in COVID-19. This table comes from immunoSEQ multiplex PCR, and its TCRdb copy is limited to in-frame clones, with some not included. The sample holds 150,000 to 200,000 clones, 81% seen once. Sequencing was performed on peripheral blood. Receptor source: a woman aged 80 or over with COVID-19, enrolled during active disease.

CDR3 region: CASSPTGDEKLFF. The DNA for the CDR3 is TGTGCCAGCAGTCCTACAGGGGATGAAAAACTGTTTTTT. V gene TRBV12-3 or TRBV12-4 combines with J gene TRBJ1-4; 7 nucleotides line up with TRBD1. This CDR3 is 13 amino acids long. Germline trimming cut 5 bases from V and 6 bases from J; bases unmatched to any gene: 3.

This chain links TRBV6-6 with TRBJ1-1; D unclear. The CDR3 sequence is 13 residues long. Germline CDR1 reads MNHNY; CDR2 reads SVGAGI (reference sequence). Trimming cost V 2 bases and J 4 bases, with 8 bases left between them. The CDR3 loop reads CASSYRVSTEAFF. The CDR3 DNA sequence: TGTGCCAGCAGTTACCGGGTGAGCACTGAAGCTTTCTTT.

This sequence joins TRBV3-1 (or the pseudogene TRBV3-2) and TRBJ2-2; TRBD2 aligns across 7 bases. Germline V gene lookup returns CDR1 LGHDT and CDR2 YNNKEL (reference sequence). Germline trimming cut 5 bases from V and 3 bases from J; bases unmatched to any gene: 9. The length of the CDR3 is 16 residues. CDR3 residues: CASSFRVAGHTGELFF. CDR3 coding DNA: TGTGCCAGCAGCTTCAGGGTAGCGGGCCACACCGGGGAGCTGTTTTTT.

Here the CDR3 DNA reads TGTGCCAGCAGCTTAACGGGTCCGGCAGATACGCAGTATTTT. Its protein product is CASSLTGPADTQYF. V and J are TRBV7-8 and TRBJ2-3; D uncertain. V lost 2 bases and J 4 bases, leaving 10 bases between the germline ends. This CDR3 comprises 14 residues. Germline V gene sequence: CDR1 SGHVS, CDR2 FQNEAQ.

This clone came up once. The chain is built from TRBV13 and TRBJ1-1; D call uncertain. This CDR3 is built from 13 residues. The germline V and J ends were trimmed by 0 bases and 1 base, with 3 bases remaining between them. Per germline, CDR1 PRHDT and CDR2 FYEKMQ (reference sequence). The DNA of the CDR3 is TGTGCCAGCAGCTTAGGGGCGAACACTGAAGCTTTCTTT. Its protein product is CASSLGANTEAFF.

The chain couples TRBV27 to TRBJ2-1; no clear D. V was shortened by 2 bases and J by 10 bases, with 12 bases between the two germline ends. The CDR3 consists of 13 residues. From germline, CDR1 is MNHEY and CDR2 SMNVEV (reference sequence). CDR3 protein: CASSLLLLREQFF. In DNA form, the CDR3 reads TGTGCCAGCAGTTTACTCCTCCTGAGGGAGCAGTTCTTC.

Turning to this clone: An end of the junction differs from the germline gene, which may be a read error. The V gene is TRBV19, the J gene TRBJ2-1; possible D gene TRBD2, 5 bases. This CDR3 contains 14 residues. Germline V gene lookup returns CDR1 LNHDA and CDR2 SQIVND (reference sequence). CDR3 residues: CASSKGSERHFRIF. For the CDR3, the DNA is TGTGCCAGTAGTAAAGGTTCGGAGCGGCATTTCAGAATCTTC.

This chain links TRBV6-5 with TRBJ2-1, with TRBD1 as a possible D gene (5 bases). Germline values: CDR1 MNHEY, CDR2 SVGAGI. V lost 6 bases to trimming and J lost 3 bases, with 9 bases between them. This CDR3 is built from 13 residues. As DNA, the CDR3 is TGTGCCAGCAGGACAGTGATCTACAATGAGCAGTTCTTC. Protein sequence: CASRTVIYNEQFF.

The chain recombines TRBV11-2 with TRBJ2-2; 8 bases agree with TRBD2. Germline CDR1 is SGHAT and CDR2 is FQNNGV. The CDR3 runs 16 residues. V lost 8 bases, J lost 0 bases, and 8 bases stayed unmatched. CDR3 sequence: CASGSGALANTGELFF. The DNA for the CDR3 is TGTGCCAGCGGTAGCGGGGCCCTCGCGAACACCGGGGAGCTGTTTTTT.

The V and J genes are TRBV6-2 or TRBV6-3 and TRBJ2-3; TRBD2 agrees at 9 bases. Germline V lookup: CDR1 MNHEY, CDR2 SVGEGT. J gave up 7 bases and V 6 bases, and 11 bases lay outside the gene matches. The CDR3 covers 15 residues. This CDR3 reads CASSLSGGIGNTQYF. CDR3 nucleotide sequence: TGTGCCAGCAGCCTTAGCGGGGGCATCGGGAATACGCAGTATTTT.